Sequencing of this T cell receptor (beta chain) was carried out in a study of spatial heterogeneity in lung cancer. The time point: sample taken at primary tumor resection. The sample holds many counts of this clonotype. In TCRdb, the 5' RACE reads were re-called with MiXCR into one record per CDR3 protein. The data hold 40,000 to 45,000 distinct CDR3 sequences, with around 13% observed a single time. Per the germline V gene, CDR1 is SGHAT and CDR2 is FQNNGV. The CDR3 extends over 15 amino acids. Trimming pared 0 bases from V and 4 bases from J, leaving 10 bases between. The sample was PBMCs, taken at surgery. V and J are TRBV11-2 and TRBJ2-1; TRBD1 is a possible D gene (6 bases). The sequence derives from a male donor with early-stage non-small cell lung cancer. Here the CDR3 reads CASSLEGAEYNEQFF. The CDR3 coding sequence is TGTGCCAGCAGCTTAGAGGGGGCAGAGTACAATGAGCAGTTCTTC.